This TCR beta chain is drawn from a study of shared clonotypes between healthy human individuals. Assay: immunoSEQ multiplex PCR; the TCRdb copy retains only in-frame clones and omits some. The sample lists roughly 700,000 clones, approximately 79% seen once, with approximately 1.8% in the top ten. CDR1 and CDR2 from the germline V gene are MNHEY and SMNVEV (reference sequence). The V end was cut by 5 bases, the J end by 5 bases, with 11 bases between. The CDR3 is made up of 13 amino acids. This rearrangement joins TRBV27 to TRBJ2-3; D not resolved. The sample taken for sequencing was memory CD4+ T cells sorted from blood. Subset here: CD45RA-negative fraction. The source of this sequence is a woman in her twenties or thirties in good health. CDR3 nucleotide sequence: TGTGCCAGCAGTCGAACACCCCGAGATACGCAGTATTTT. This codes for CASSRTPRDTQYF.